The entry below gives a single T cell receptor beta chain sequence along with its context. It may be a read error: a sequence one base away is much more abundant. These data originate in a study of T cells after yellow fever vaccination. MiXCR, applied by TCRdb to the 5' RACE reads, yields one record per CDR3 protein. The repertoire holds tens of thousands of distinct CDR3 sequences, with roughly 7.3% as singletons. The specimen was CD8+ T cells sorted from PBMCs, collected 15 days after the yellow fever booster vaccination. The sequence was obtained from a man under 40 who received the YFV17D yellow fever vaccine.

The CDR3 protein is CASSVAVGPHNEQFF. The DNA of the CDR3 is TGTGCCAGCAGCGTAGCGGTAGGGCCCCACAATGAGCAGTTCTTC. The genes are TRBV9 and TRBJ2-1, with no clear D. Per germline, CDR1 SGDLS and CDR2 YYNGEE. V was trimmed by 0 bases and J by 5 bases, leaving 12 bases between them. This CDR3 spans 15 amino acids. The variable domain in full, with the rest retrieved from reference TRBV9 and TRBJ2-1, is DSGVTQTPKHLITATGQRVTLRCSPRSGDLSVYWYQQSLDQGLQFLIQYYNGEERAKGNILERFSAQQFPDLHSELNLSSLELGDSALYFCASSVAVGPHNEQFFGPGTRLTVL.